The TCR beta chain described here comes from a study of blood T cell repertoires in COVID-19. For the study at large: Some COVID-19 samples were acute and others convalescent; all came from the United States, Italy and Spain. PBMCs, B-cell-depleted T cells, or T cells were the source of the cDNA or gDNA that made up the material.

The V gene's germline CDR1 is SGHDT and CDR2 YYEEEE. The CDR3 length is 14 residues. The J segment lost 10 bases and the V segment lost 4 bases, leaving 12 bases of the junction unmatched. Original handling: Amplifying reference gene primers gave estimates of nucleated cell counts. Measured with immunoSEQ multiplex PCR; TCRdb has only the in-frame clones, and not every one. That table supplies the V and J calls and clone size; D and trimming were determined from the DNA. The table includes 90,000 to 150,000 clones, roughly 91% detected once. The clonotype was recovered from a human donor with acute or convalescent COVID-19. The donor label of this sample is uncertain. The chain joins TRBV5-6 to TRBJ1-1, with 8 nucleotides matching TRBD1. Material for sequencing was peripheral blood. The CDR3 coding sequence is TGTGCCAGCAGCGTCTTCAGGGGGCGGTTTTCAGCTTTCTTT. Protein sequence: CASSVFRGRFSAFF. Drawing the rest from reference TRBV5-6 and TRBJ1-1, the complete variable domain is DAGVTQSPTHLIKTRGQQVTLRCSPKSGHDTVSWYQQALGQGPQFIFQYYEEEERQRGNFPDRFSGHQFPNYSSELNVNALLLGDSALYLCASSVFRGRFSAFFGQGTRLTVV.